The clone carrying this T cell receptor (beta chain) has only one observation. Per the authors' pipeline: It was from reference gene primer amplification that nucleated cell counts were estimated. The data were produced by immunoSEQ multiplex PCR, yet TCRdb's version contains in-frame clones alone and is incomplete. V, J and clone size derive from that table, while D and trimming were established from the DNA sequence. The sample shows approximately 30,000 clones, around 85% of them seen only once. The sample originates from a study of blood T cell repertoires in COVID-19. About the study: The origin of the acute and convalescent COVID-19 samples was the United States, Italy and Spain. Nucleic acid was either cDNA or gDNA, and it came from T cells, B-cell-depleted T cells, or PBMCs.

V lost 1 base, J lost 3 bases, and 17 bases lay in between. Germline V CDR1 and CDR2: SGHRS, YFSETQ. The CDR3 sequence is 16 residues long. The chain has TRBV5-1 and TRBJ2-7; no reliable D call. Sample: peripheral blood. The source of this sequence is a human donor in a cohort sampled during active COVID-19. This chain's CDR3 is CASSLSSPEPYYEQYF. CDR3 nucleotides: TGCGCCAGCAGCTTGTCGAGCCCTGAACCCTACTACGAGCAGTACTTC.